This T cell receptor beta chain was profiled in a study of T cells in Graves' hyperthyroidism and ophthalmopathy. J gave up 0 bases and V 7 bases, and 7 bases lay outside the gene matches. CDR3 length: 16 residues. Germline values: CDR1 SNHLY, CDR2 FYNNEI. A remark on this clonotype: Its specificity is unknown.

Uncontrolled infection, other autoimmune disease, pregnancy or lactation barred patients from enrollment. Thyroid ultrasound, orbital computed tomography, clinical symptoms, and serum thyroxine and TRAb underpinned diagnoses. Study-level findings and limits: Most expanded thyroid clonotypes above 0.001 recurred in blood. Stable hyperthyroidism was told apart from ophthalmopathy by a model built on 13 V-J features.

RNA transcripts gave rise to amplified TCR beta CDR3 regions. Researchers ran a first-round RT-PCR on the TCR CDR3 using the HTBI primer set. Using its own MiXCR run on the multiplex PCR reads, TCRdb lists one record per CDR3 protein. The data contain approximately 700,000 distinct CDR3 sequences, over 40% of them singletons. Specimen: peripheral blood or thyroid tissue (not recorded which). The chain is built from TRBV2 and TRBJ1-5, with 9 bases matching TRBD1. The clonotype comes from an adult man with Graves' disease, either hyperthyroidism or ophthalmopathy (not recorded which). As DNA, the CDR3 is TGTGCCAGCACCGGGACAGGGCGTGATAGCAATCAGCCCCAGCATTTT. Protein: CASTGTGRDSNQPQHF. Variable domain in full (rest from reference TRBV2 and TRBJ1-5): EPEVTQTPSHQVTQMGQEVILRCVPISNHLYFYWYRQILGQKVEFLVSFYNNEISEKSEIFDDQFSVERPDGSNFTLKIRSTKLEDSAMYFCASTGTGRDSNQPQHFGDGTRLSIL.